This T cell receptor beta chain was profiled in a study of technical replicates of blood from a handful of donors (dated by TCRdb to between 2016 and 2019). With regard to this clone: What antigen it recognizes has not been identified. The record has no base qualities; no much larger clone is one base away.

Receptors were amplified or captured by the immunoSEQ multiplex PCR assay. TCRdb carries this immuneACCESS record with in-frame sequences only. Its versions omit some clonotypes, under half of them owing to an unresolved V gene in the studies checked, with the rest unexplained. Within this sample are fewer than 65,000 clones, with just under 90% of them counted one time only. Roughly 5% of the sample is in the top ten clones. The TCR sequence derives from a human donor in good health. Some clones in this sample may be carry-over from other donors' samples. The specimen was PBMCs.

The CDR3 region has the sequence CAWSVRGTRPEYEQYF. The nucleotide sequence reads TGTGCCTGGAGTGTACGAGGGACTCGCCCAGAGTACGAGCAGTACTTC. The sequence joins TRBV30 to TRBJ2-7; the D gene is perhaps TRBD2, from 6 matching bases. V is reduced by 0 bases and J by 4 bases, leaving a spacing of 19 bases between them. Based on the germline V gene (reference sequence), the CDR1 and CDR2 sequences are GTSNPN and SVGIG. The cysteine opens and the phenylalanine closes a CDR3 of 16 amino acids. The only DNA kept is the CDR3, 48 bases in frame from the first base. With the rest looked up from the reference TRBV30 and TRBJ2-7 genes rather than sequenced, the full variable domain is SQTIHQWPATLVQPVGSPLSLECTVEGTSNPNLYWYRQAAGRGLQLLFYSVGIGQISSEVPQNLSASRPQDRQFILSSKKLLLSDSGFYLCAWSVRGTRPEYEQYFGPGTRLTVT.